The source of this T cell receptor beta chain is a study of blood T cell repertoires in COVID-19. The method was immunoSEQ multiplex PCR; TCRdb's version includes in-frame clones alone and lacks a portion of them. The table lists about 180,000 clones, roughly four fifths of them singletons. CDR1 and CDR2 from the germline V gene are LGHNA and YSLEER. This CDR3 is built from 13 residues. V lost 2 bases, J lost 6 bases, and 8 bases lay in between. The sample comprised peripheral blood. The gene calls are TRBV4-3 and TRBJ2-1, with D possibly matching TRBD1 (6 bases). This receptor was identified in a woman aged 70 to 79 with COVID-19, enrolled during active disease. CDR3 DNA sequence: TGCGCCAGCAGCCAATTACAGGGCAATGAGCAGTTCTTC. The encoded protein is CASSQLQGNEQFF.